This entry describes one T cell receptor (beta chain). Its specificity is not known. These data originate in a study of cytomegalovirus exposure and HLA in healthy donors. About the study: From donors who were HLA-typed, an early data release held 70 million to 90 million unique TCRs. When 350 to 500 donors were genotyped, roughly four fifths of them were found to fall in the Caucasian-associated ancestry cluster. Broader study findings: Despite most TCR sequences being rare, some public TCRs occurred in many donors. TRBV6-2, TRBV6-3 and other indistinguishable V segments were excluded.

Germline lookup yields CDR1 SGHDT and CDR2 YYEEEE. This CDR3 comprises 18 residues. V lost 4 bases to trimming and J lost 3 bases; unmatched junction nucleotides: 13. PCR used 60 Vbeta primers and 13 Jbeta primers. Only in-frame clones appear in the TCRdb table, and some are missing; sequencing was by immunoSEQ multiplex PCR. This sample has some 110,000 clones, with 9.5% found just once. Sequenced sample: PBMCs. The J gene is TRBJ2-2, the V gene TRBV5-6; 9 nucleotides match TRBD1. This clonotype originated in a man between 25 and 39 years old in good health and CMV-seronegative. CDR3 amino acids: CASSQTPGQGVDTGELFF. CDR3 coding DNA: TGTGCCAGCAGCCAAACTCCGGGACAGGGTGTAGACACCGGGGAGCTGTTTTTT.